The rows below give T cell receptor beta chains drawn from one sample of a study of T cell responses to AZD1222 COVID-19 vaccine. Assay used: immunoSEQ multiplex PCR; TCRdb lists only in-frame clones, some missing. The sample includes about 140,000 clones, roughly 90% of them seen just once. Source: peripheral blood, taken on day 0 of AZD1222 vaccination. These receptors all stem from an adult in good health. Both conserved end residues are part of each CDR3. D genes are given only for firm matches. Part of the rows lack a size; the others show once, few, many or a class for expanded clones.

V gene,clone size,D gene,J gene,CDR3 DNA,CDR3 protein
TRBV5-1,-,TRBD1,TRBJ2-7,TGCGCCAGCAGATACAGGGGGCAAGACTCCTACGAGCAGTACTTC,CASRYRGQDSYEQYF
TRBV4-2,-,TRBD2,TRBJ2-3,TGTGCCAGCAGCCAAGGGACTAGCGGGGGGCCAGATACGCAGTATTTT,CASSQGTSGGPDTQYF
TRBV5-1,-,TRBD1,TRBJ1-1,TGCGCCAGCAGCCCCCGGGGACAGATGAACACTGAAGCTTTCTTT,CASSPRGQMNTEAFF
TRBV2,few,TRBD1,TRBJ1-2,TGTGCCAGCAGTTTGGTCCGGGACAGGGGAAGTAGTGATGGCTACACCTTC,CASSLVRDRGSSDGYTF
TRBV24-1,-,-,TRBJ1-5,TGTGCCACCGAACACAGGGCCTACTATAGCAATCAGCCCCAGCATTTT,CATEHRAYYSNQPQHF
TRBV6-1,-,-,TRBJ1-2,TGTGCCAGCAGTGAAGCCCTTTATGGCTACACCTTC,CASSEALYGYTF
TRBV6-5,-,TRBD1,TRBJ2-7,TGTGCCAGCAACCGAGGGACAGGGGGGTCCTACGAGCAGTACTTC,CASNRGTGGSYEQYF
TRBV6-5,-,-,TRBJ2-1,TGTGCCAGCAGGAACGACAGGAGCTCCTACAATGAGCAGTTCTTC,CASRNDRSSYNEQFF
TRBV7-9,-,-,TRBJ1-5,TGTGCCAGCAGCTTAGACAGGGAAAATCAGCCCCAGCATTTT,CASSLDRENQPQHF
TRBV4-1,-,-,TRBJ1-5,TGCGCCAGCAGCCAGGGAGGACAGTTTTATAGCAATCAGCCCCAGCATTTT,CASSQGGQFYSNQPQHF
TRBV3-1/TRBV3-2,-,TRBD2,TRBJ2-5,TGTGCCAGCAGTAATCCGGGACTAGCGGGGGGACAAGAGACCCAGTACTTC,CASSNPGLAGGQETQYF
TRBV29-1,-,-,TRBJ2-5,TGCAGCGTTGAGCGAACCGGAGAGACCCAGTACTTC,CSVERTGETQYF
TRBV7-9,-,TRBD1,TRBJ1-1,TGTGCCAGCAGCTGGACAGGGTTGAGGAACACTGAAGCTTTCTTT,CASSWTGLRNTEAFF
TRBV13,-,TRBD1,TRBJ1-2,TGTGCCAGCAGCTTAGGAATTAAGGGGGCCTATGGCTACACCTTC,CASSLGIKGAYGYTF
TRBV30,-,-,TRBJ1-6,TGTGCCTGGACCATGCGCGGCTCCTATAATTCACCCCTCCACTTT,CAWTMRGSYNSPLHF
TRBV4-1,-,-,TRBJ1-1,TGCGCCAGCAGCCAAGTCCGCGGGAACACTGAAGCTTTCTTT,CASSQVRGNTEAFF
TRBV19,few,-,TRBJ2-6,TGTGCCAGTAGTATCACCACTGGATCCTTGGACAAGCCTCACTCTGGGGCCAACGTCCTGACTTTC,CASSITTGSLDKPHSGANVLTF
TRBV9,-,TRBD1,TRBJ1-1,TGTGCCAGCAGCGATGGGACAGAGAACACTGAAGCTTTCTTT,CASSDGTENTEAFF
TRBV5-1,-,-,TRBJ2-7,TGCGCCAGCAGCTGGGGCCCGGTTAGCTCCTACGAGCAGTACTTC,CASSWGPVSSYEQYF
TRBV6-5,few,-,TRBJ1-5,TGTGCCAGCAGTTACGCAGGGTCAAGACAGCCCCAGCATTTT,CASSYAGSRQPQHF
TRBV5-1,-,-,TRBJ2-1,TGCGCCAGCAGTGAACTCCCCTACAATGAGCAGTTCTTC,CASSELPYNEQFF
TRBV30,-,-,TRBJ1-2,TGTGCCTGGCTGGGGGATTATGGCTACACCTTC,CAWLGDYGYTF
TRBV27,once,TRBD1,TRBJ2-1,TGTGCCAGCAGTTTGGCCCGGGACAGATACAATGAGCAGTTCTTC,CASSLARDRYNEQFF
TRBV10-1,-,TRBD1,TRBJ2-2,TGCGCCAGCAGTCGGGACAGGGACACCGGGGAGCTGTTTTTT,CASSRDRDTGELFF
TRBV30,-,-,TRBJ1-5,TGTGCCTGGAGCCCCCGGGACCAAACGCGTCAGCCCCAGCATTTT,CAWSPRDQTRQPQHF
TRBV28,-,-,TRBJ2-7,TGTGCCAGCGGGCAGGGCTACGAGCAGTACTTC,CASGQGYEQYF
TRBV15,-,-,TRBJ1-2,TGTGCCACCAGCAGAGATAGCAGGCGTAACTATGGCTACACCTTC,CATSRDSRRNYGYTF
TRBV24-1,-,-,TRBJ2-2,TGTGCCACCAGTGAGACGCCGGGACCCCCGGAGGCCGGGGAGCTGTTTTTT,CATSETPGPPEAGELFF
TRBV5-1,-,TRBD1,TRBJ1-2,TGCGCCAGCAGCTTGGGGGACAGGCCAAACTATGGCTACACCTTC,CASSLGDRPNYGYTF
TRBV30,few,TRBD1,TRBJ2-2,TGTGCCTGGAGTTGGACAGGGGAGGAAATCGGGGAGCTGTTTTTT,CAWSWTGEEIGELFF
TRBV13,-,-,TRBJ2-7,TGTGCCAGCAGCCCGAATCAGCGCGCCTACGAGCAGTACTTC,CASSPNQRAYEQYF
TRBV18,-,TRBD1,TRBJ1-2,TGTGCCAGCTCACCGAACAGGGGTTATGGCTACACCTTC,CASSPNRGYGYTF
TRBV5-6,-,-,TRBJ1-2,TGTGCCAGCAGTCGGGGGCTTGACTATGGCTACACCTTC,CASSRGLDYGYTF
TRBV18,once,-,TRBJ2-2,TGTGCCAGCTCACCGGACGGGGAGCTGTTTTTT,CASSPDGELFF
TRBV12-3/TRBV12-4,-,-,TRBJ2-3,TGTGCCAGTTTAGCTTTAAGCACAGATACGCAGTATTTT,CASLALSTDTQYF